This TCR beta chain is from a study of T cells after yellow fever vaccination (dated by TCRdb to about 2019). Study-level background: The SMART-Seq v4 Ultra Low Input RNA kit was used to prepare libraries from fractions with low cell numbers. To follow T-cell clones before and after both primary and booster YFV17D yellow fever vaccination, bulk TCR alpha and beta repertoires underwent longitudinal sequencing. Two healthy male donors, one aged 18 to 30 and one aged 30 to 40 years, made up the cohort. Blood samples were taken at several timepoints before and after primary and secondary immunization, and bulk PBMC replicates and cell subsets were isolated. Study-wide conclusions, independent of this receptor: A small share of clonotypes occurred in both CD4 and CD8 compartments, likely arising from convergent recombination. Because only a couple of donors were included in the study, the extent to which the findings can be generalized is limited. After the booster, most of the clones that had expanded following primary vaccination were detected again (roughly 97% of CD4 and around nine tenths of CD8), which suggests that memory was broadly maintained. Computational filtering was needed because FACS-sorted repertoires could contain abundant contaminating clonotypes from the bulk population. The secondary T-cell response was found to be weaker but faster than the primary response, with a peak reached on day 5 rather than on day 15.

There are many counts of this clonotype. The antigen it binds to is not known. No base quality information exists; no much larger clone differs at one position. The sample's treatment or condition, from its label and the paper: live attenuated yellow fever vaccine strain. A standard Ficoll-Paque protocol was used to isolate PBMCs from peripheral blood. Dynabeads CD4 and CD8 positive selection kits were used to isolate CD4 and CD8 T-cell fractions. TriZol was used to extract RNA from bulk PBMCs, from CD4 and CD8 fractions, and from dextramer-positive and dextramer-negative fractions. V is cut by 1 base and J by 10 bases, and the space between the germline ends is 14 bases. From cysteine to phenylalanine, the CDR3 is 14 amino acids long. Just CDR3 DNA is preserved here, 42 bases in frame from base 1. Via the germline V gene (reference sequence), CDR1 is MNHEY and CDR2 SMNVEV. The sample was run on an Illumina NovaSeq 6000. TCR cDNA was made using 5'RACE template switching, a step that added a universal primer site and unique molecular identifiers. Priming for cDNA synthesis came from both the TCR alpha and TCR beta constant segments. Library amplification used two PCR steps, and the second PCR step added sample barcodes and sequencing adapters. Sequencing of libraries was done on Illumina HiSeq 2500 (2x100 bp) or NovaSeq (2x150 bp). The published analysis was carried out like this. Reads were demultiplexed and collapsed into UMI consensus sequences with MIGEC, and V(D)J alignment was performed with MiXCR. Clonotypes responding to the vaccine were identified with edgeR on replicate PBMC samples, with the criteria of FDR below 0.01 and a log2 fold change above 5 up to day 15. CD4 or CD8 identity was assigned to each bulk clonotype according to whether the clonotype was present at higher abundance in the sequenced CD4 repertoire or the sequenced CD8 repertoire. TCRdb redid the processing of the public reads, applying fastp at Q25 and MiXCR, and retained in-frame beta chains. Identical CDR3 protein sequences are pooled into one entry, listed with their most common genes and DNA. The authors' filters were not applied to this entry. For this sample there are under 200,000 distinct CDR3 sequences; 9.5% to 11% appear just once. 36% of the sample belongs to the ten largest clones.

The chain is encoded by TRBV27 joined to TRBJ2-1; possibly the D gene is TRBD2, per 6 matching bases. This specimen consisted of CD8+ T cells sorted from PBMCs, obtained 15 days after the yellow fever booster vaccination. This TCR was sampled from a man in his late teens or twenties who received the YFV17D yellow fever vaccine. The base sequence is TGTGCCAGCAGTTTATTACTCCCGGGGGTCGAGCAGTTCTTC. It specifies CASSLLLPGVEQFF.